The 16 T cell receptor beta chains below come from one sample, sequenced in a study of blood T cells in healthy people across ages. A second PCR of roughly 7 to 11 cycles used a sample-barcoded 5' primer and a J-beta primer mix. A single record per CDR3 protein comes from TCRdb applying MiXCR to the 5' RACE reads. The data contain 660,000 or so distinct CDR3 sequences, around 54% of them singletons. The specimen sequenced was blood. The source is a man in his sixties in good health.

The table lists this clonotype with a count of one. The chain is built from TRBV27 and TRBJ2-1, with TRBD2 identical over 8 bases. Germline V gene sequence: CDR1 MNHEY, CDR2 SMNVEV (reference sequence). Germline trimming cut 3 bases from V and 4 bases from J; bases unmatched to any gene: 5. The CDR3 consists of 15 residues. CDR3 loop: CASSFVASGYNEQFF. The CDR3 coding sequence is TGTGCCAGCAGTTTCGTTGCTAGCGGGTACAATGAGCAGTTCTTC.

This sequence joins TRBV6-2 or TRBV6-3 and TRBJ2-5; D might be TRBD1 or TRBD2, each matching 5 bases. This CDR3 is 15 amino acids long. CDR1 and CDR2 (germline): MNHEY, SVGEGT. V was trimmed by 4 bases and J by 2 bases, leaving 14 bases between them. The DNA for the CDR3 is TGTGCCAGCAGTTTCAATTATGGGACGCAAGAGACCCAGTACTTC. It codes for CASSFNYGTQETQYF.

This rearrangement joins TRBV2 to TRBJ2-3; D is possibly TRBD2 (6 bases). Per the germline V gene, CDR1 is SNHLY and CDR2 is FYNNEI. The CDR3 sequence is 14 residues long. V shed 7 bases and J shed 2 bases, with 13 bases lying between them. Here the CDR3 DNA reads TGTGCCAGCATGCGGGGCGCAAACACAGATACGCAGTATTTT. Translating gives CASMRGANTDTQYF.

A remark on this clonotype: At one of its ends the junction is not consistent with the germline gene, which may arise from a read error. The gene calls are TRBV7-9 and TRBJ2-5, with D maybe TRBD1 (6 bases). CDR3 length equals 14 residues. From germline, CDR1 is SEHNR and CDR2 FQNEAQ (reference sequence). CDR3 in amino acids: CVSSLTGPQETQYF. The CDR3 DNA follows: TGTGTCAGCAGCCTCACAGGGCCCCAAGAGACCCAGTACTTC.

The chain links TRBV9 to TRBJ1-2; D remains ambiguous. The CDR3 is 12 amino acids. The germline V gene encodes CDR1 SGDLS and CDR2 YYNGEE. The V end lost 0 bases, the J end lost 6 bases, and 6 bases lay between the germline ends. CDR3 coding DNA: TGTGCCAGCAGCGTAGGTCGAGATGGCTACACCTTC. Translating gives CASSVGRDGYTF.

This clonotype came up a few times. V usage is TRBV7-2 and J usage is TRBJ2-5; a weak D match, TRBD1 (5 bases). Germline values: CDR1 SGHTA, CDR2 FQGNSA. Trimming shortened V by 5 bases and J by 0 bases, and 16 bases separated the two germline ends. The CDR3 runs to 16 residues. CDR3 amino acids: CASSPGLTANQETQYF. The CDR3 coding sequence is TGTGCCAGCAGCCCTGGCCTGACAGCTAACCAAGAGACCCAGTACTTC.

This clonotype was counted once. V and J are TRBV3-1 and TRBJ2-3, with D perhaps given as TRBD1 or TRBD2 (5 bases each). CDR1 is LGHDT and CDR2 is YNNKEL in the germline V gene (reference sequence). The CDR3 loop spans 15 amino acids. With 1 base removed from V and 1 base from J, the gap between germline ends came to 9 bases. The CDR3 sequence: CASSQGPGRTDTQYF. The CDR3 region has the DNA TGTGCCAGCAGCCAAGGCCCGGGACGCACAGATACGCAGTATTTT.

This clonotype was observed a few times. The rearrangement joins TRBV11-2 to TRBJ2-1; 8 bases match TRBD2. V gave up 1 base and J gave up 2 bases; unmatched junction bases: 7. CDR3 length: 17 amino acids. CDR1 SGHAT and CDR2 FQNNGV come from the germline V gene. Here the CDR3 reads CASSLAGGALPYNEQFF. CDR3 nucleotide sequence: TGTGCCAGCAGCTTAGCGGGGGGGGCCCTACCCTACAATGAGCAGTTCTTC.

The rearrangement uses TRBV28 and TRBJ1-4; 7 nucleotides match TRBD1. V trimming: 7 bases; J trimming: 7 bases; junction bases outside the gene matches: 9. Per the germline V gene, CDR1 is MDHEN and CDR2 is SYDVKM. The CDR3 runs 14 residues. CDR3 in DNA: TGTGCCAGCAACCAACAGGGGAGGGTTGAAAAACTGTTTTTT. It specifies CASNQQGRVEKLFF.

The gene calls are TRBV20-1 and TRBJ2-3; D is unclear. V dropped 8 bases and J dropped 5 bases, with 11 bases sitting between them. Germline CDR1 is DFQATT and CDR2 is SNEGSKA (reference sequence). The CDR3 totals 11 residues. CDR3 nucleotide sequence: TGCAGTACGGGCCGCCGAGATACGCAGTATTTT. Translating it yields CSTGRRDTQYF.

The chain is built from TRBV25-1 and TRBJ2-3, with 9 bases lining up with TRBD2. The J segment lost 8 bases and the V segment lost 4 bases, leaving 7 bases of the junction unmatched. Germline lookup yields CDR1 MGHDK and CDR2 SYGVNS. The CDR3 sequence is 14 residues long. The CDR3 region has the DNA TGTGCCAGCAGTGCTGCGGGGGGGCCGGTTACGCAGTATTTT. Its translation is CASSAAGGPVTQYF.

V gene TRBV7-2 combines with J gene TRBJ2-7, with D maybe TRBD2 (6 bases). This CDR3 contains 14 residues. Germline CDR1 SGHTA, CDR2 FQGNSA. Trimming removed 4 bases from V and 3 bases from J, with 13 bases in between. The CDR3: CASSWDSLGYEQYF. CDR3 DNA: TGTGCCAGCAGCTGGGACTCCTTGGGCTACGAGCAGTACTTC.

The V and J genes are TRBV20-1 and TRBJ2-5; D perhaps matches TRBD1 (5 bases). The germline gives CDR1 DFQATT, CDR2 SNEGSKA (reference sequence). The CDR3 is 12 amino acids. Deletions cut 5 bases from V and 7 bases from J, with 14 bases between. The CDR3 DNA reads TGCAGTGCTCCGGCCAGGGCAGGGACCCAGTACTTC. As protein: CSAPARAGTQYF.

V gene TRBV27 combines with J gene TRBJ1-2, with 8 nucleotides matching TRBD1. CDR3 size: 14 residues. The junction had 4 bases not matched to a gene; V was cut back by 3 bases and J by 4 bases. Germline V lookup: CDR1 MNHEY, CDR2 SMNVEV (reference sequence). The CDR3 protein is CASSLRQGTYGYTF. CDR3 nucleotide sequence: TGTGCCAGCAGTTTGCGACAGGGGACCTATGGCTACACCTTC.

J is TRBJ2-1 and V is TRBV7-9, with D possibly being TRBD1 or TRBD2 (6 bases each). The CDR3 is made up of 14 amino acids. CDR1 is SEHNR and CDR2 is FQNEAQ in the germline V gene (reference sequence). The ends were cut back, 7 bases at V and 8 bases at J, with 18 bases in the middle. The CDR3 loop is CASTGARPYDEQFF. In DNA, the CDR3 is TGTGCCAGCACGGGGGCGCGACCGTACGATGAGCAGTTCTTC.

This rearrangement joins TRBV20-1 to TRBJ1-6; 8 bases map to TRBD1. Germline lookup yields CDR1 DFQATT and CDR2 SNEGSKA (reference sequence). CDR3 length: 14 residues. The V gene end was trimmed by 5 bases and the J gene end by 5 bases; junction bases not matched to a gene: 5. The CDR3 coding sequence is TGCAGTGCTGGTGACAGGGGACATAATTCACCCCTCCACTTT. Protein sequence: CSAGDRGHNSPLHF.